This TCR beta chain came from a study of cytomegalovirus exposure and HLA in healthy donors. The primer mix had 60 Vbeta and 13 Jbeta primers. Profiling relied on immunoSEQ multiplex PCR, and the TCRdb table lists in-frame clones only, not all of them. In the table there are 70,000 to 100,000 clones, under 70% of which are singletons. CDR1 is MRHNA, CDR2 SNTAGT, per germline. The CDR3 runs 14 residues. The V and J ends lost 5 bases and 4 bases, in that order; junction bases with no gene match: 4. This receptor was obtained from a woman in her 50s in good health and CMV-seropositive. The sequencing input was PBMCs. This chain links TRBV6-4 with TRBJ2-1; TRBD1 matches at 8 bases. CDR3 sequence reads: CASSPGQAYNEQFF. In nucleotides, the CDR3 is TGTGCCAGCAGTCCGGGACAGGCGTACAATGAGCAGTTCTTC.